Listed here is a single T cell receptor (beta chain). The data are from a study of blood T cell repertoires in COVID-19. Study processing details: Estimation of nucleated cell counts relied on the amplification of reference gene primers. The protocol was immunoSEQ multiplex PCR, while the TCRdb copy is restricted to in-frame clones and leaves out a portion. D and trimming come from the DNA, and the V and J calls and clone size come from that table. The top ten hold 2.5% to 4% of the sample, which has 300,000 to 400,000 clones, about 90% seen once. The V end was cut by 0 bases, the J end by 0 bases, with 13 bases between. CDR1 is LGHNA and CDR2 is YSLEER in the germline V gene. CDR3 size: 17 residues.

The V call is TRBV4-3, the J call TRBJ2-3; tentatively, D is TRBD1 (6 bases). This sequence was found in a woman aged 18 to 35 who had recovered from COVID-19. The sequenced material came from peripheral blood. The CDR3 DNA follows: TGCGCCAGCAGCCAAGATGTAGCGCAGGGGAGCACAGATACGCAGTATTTT. It specifies CASSQDVAQGSTDTQYF.